One sample yielded the 16 T cell receptor beta chains listed below, sequenced in a study of blood T cell repertoires in COVID-19. Clones were read by immunoSEQ multiplex PCR, and TCRdb kept only the in-frame ones, dropping some. This table has over 120,000 clones, 88% appearing once. The sequenced material came from peripheral blood. The receptors shown here come from a man aged 65 to 85 with acute or convalescent COVID-19.

V gene TRBV7-8 combines with J gene TRBJ1-2, with a weak D call TRBD1 (5 bases). The germline V gene has CDR1 SGHVS and CDR2 FQNEAQ. Trimming left V 1 base short and J 5 bases short, with 8 bases between. The CDR3 consists of 13 residues. CDR3 amino acids: CASSLVAGYGYTF. The CDR3 coding sequence is TGTGCCAGCAGCTTAGTGGCAGGGTATGGCTACACCTTC.

The chain is built from TRBV5-1 and TRBJ2-3; the D gene is possibly TRBD1 (6 bases). Germline CDR1 is SGHRS and CDR2 is YFSETQ. The CDR3 runs 13 residues. V lost 4 bases, J lost 5 bases, and 11 bases lay in between. CDR3 DNA sequence: TGCGCCAGCAGCATTGGACAGCAAGATACGCAGTATTTT. The encoded protein is CASSIGQQDTQYF. Drawing the rest from reference TRBV5-1 and TRBJ2-3, the complete variable domain is KAGVTQTPRYLIKTRGQQVTLSCSPISGHRSVSWYQQTPGQGLQFLFEYFSETQRNKGNFPGRFSGRQFSNSRSEMNVSTLELGDSALYLCASSIGQQDTQYFGPGTRLTVL.

The rearrangement uses TRBV3-1 (or the pseudogene TRBV3-2) and TRBJ1-1; TRBD1 is a possible D gene (6 bases). V lost 3 bases and J 4 bases, leaving 12 bases between the germline ends. The germline V gene encodes CDR1 LGHDT and CDR2 YNNKEL (reference sequence). This CDR3 is built from 14 residues. CDR3 protein: CASSQGQGFTEAFF. DNA of the CDR3: TGTGCCAGCAGCCAGGGCCAGGGGTTCACTGAAGCTTTCTTT.

The chain uses TRBV3-1 (or the pseudogene TRBV3-2) and TRBJ2-2; the D gene is possibly TRBD1 (5 bases). The CDR3 runs to 14 residues. Germline V gives CDR1 LGHDT, CDR2 YNNKEL (reference sequence). V was trimmed by 5 bases and J by 3 bases, leaving 10 bases between them. The chain's CDR3 is CASSYETDTGELFF. CDR3 coding DNA: TGTGCCAGCAGCTACGAGACAGACACCGGGGAGCTGTTTTTT.

CDR3 DNA: TGTGCCAGCAGTTCCTCTACGTCCCCCGGTAATGAAAAACTGTTTTTT. It translates to CASSSSTSPGNEKLFF. The genes are TRBV6-5 and TRBJ1-4, with D unresolved. Trimming shortened V by 4 bases and J by 4 bases, and 16 bases separated the two germline ends. From germline, CDR1 is MNHEY and CDR2 SVGAGI. CDR3 length: 16 amino acids.

This chain uses TRBV18 with TRBJ1-2; TRBD1 matches at 8 bases. CDR3 length: 13 residues. Looked up from germline, CDR1 is KGHSH and CDR2 is LQKENI. Germline trimming cut 3 bases from V and 6 bases from J; bases unmatched to any gene: 3. CDR3 sequence reads: CASSPGTGHGYTF. CDR3 DNA sequence: TGTGCCAGCTCACCCGGGACAGGTCATGGCTACACCTTC. Supplemented by reference TRBV18 and TRBJ1-2, the full variable domain reads NAGVMQNPRHLVRRRGQEARLRCSPMKGHSHVYWYRQLPEEGLKFMVYLQKENIIDESGMPKERFSAEFPKEGPSILRIQQVVRGDSAAYFCASSPGTGHGYTFGSGTRLTVV.

The genes are TRBV30 and TRBJ1-1, with 9 bases that match TRBD1. The germline V gene has CDR1 GTSNPN and CDR2 SVGIG (reference sequence). The CDR3 is 14 amino acids. With V trimmed by 4 bases and J by 6 bases, 9 bases remained unmatched. This CDR3 reads CAWKKQGAYAEAFF. CDR3 sequence (DNA): TGTGCCTGGAAAAAACAGGGGGCGTATGCTGAAGCTTTCTTT.

V gene TRBV7-2 combines with J gene TRBJ2-3; 8 bases are a match to TRBD1. This CDR3 has 16 residues. J gave up 2 bases and V 4 bases, and 8 bases lay outside the gene matches. Germline CDR1 and CDR2: SGHTA and FQGNSA. CDR3 in DNA: TGTGCCAGCAGCTCGGGACAGGAGCTCTTCACAGATACGCAGTATTTT. It encodes CASSSGQELFTDTQYF.

The J gene is TRBJ1-4, the V gene TRBV19; TRBD1 aligns across 9 bases. The V segment lost 1 base and the J segment 8 bases; nucleotides outside the gene matches: 8. The CDR3 runs to 16 residues. The germline gives CDR1 LNHDA, CDR2 SQIVND (reference sequence). This CDR3 is CASSIGRDRETEKLFF. The CDR3 DNA sequence: TGTGCCAGTAGTATAGGCCGGGACAGGGAGACCGAAAAACTGTTTTTT.

V usage is TRBV6-1 and J usage is TRBJ1-5, with 7 bases matching TRBD1. This CDR3 has 16 residues. The J segment lost 9 bases and the V segment lost 0 bases, leaving 11 bases of the junction unmatched. Per germline, CDR1 MNHNS and CDR2 SASEGT. CDR3 nucleotide sequence: TGTGCCAGCAGTGAAGCTGGGGCCAGGGGGTCCTGGCCCCAGCATTTT. Its protein product is CASSEAGARGSWPQHF.

The chain combines TRBV2 with TRBJ2-3; 8 bases agree with TRBD1. V gave up 4 bases and J gave up 2 bases; unmatched junction bases: 5. The CDR3 is 15 residues long. The germline gives CDR1 SNHLY, CDR2 FYNNEI. The CDR3 protein is CASSVNRGNTDTQYF. In nucleotides, the CDR3 is TGTGCCAGCAGTGTGAACAGGGGGAACACAGATACGCAGTATTTT.

The V call is TRBV3-1 (or the pseudogene TRBV3-2), the J call TRBJ2-1; TRBD1 agrees at 8 bases. The V gene's germline CDR1 is LGHDT and CDR2 YNNKEL (reference sequence). The CDR3 has 15 residues. With 4 bases clipped from V and 4 bases from J, the junction kept 6 bases outside the gene matches. CDR3 sequence reads: CASSPQGASYNEQFF. CDR3 DNA: TGTGCCAGCAGCCCCCAGGGGGCATCTTACAATGAGCAGTTCTTC.

The J gene is TRBJ1-5, the V gene TRBV6-2 or TRBV6-3; 8 bases align to TRBD1. This CDR3 comprises 17 residues. The trim removed 2 bases at V and 2 bases at J, leaving 8 bases unmatched. Germline-derived CDR1 and CDR2 are MNHEY and SVGEGT. Here the CDR3 DNA reads TGTGCCAGCAGTTACGGGGACAGGTGGGGTGGCAATCAGCCCCAGCATTTT. Protein sequence: CASSYGDRWGGNQPQHF.

The table lists this clone with a few counts. The chain has TRBV30 and TRBJ1-5, with TRBD1 matching 10 bases. V was pared by 1 base and J by 0 bases, with 9 bases of the junction left unmatched. CDR1 is GTSNPN, CDR2 SVGIG, per germline (reference sequence). CDR3 length: 18 residues. DNA of the CDR3: TGTGCCTGGAGTGGGACAGGGGGGCAAAGTTATAGCAATCAGCCCCAGCATTTT. Encoded protein: CAWSGTGGQSYSNQPQHF.

The J gene is TRBJ1-4, the V gene TRBV6-1; 8 nucleotides agree with TRBD1. J lost 8 bases, V lost 3 bases, and 5 bases had no gene match. Germline V gives CDR1 MNHNS, CDR2 SASEGT. This CDR3 has 14 amino acids. The CDR3 DNA reads TGTGCCAGCAGTGACCCGACAGGGGACGAAAAACTGTTTTTT. Amino acid sequence: CASSDPTGDEKLFF.

The J gene is TRBJ1-2, the V gene TRBV2; no reliable D call. CDR1 is SNHLY and CDR2 is FYNNEI in the germline V gene. The CDR3 is made up of 13 amino acids. V was pared by 9 bases and J by 2 bases, with 13 bases between. The CDR3 protein is CASTVSQNYGYTF. The CDR3 DNA is TGTGCCAGTACAGTGAGTCAAAACTATGGCTACACCTTC.